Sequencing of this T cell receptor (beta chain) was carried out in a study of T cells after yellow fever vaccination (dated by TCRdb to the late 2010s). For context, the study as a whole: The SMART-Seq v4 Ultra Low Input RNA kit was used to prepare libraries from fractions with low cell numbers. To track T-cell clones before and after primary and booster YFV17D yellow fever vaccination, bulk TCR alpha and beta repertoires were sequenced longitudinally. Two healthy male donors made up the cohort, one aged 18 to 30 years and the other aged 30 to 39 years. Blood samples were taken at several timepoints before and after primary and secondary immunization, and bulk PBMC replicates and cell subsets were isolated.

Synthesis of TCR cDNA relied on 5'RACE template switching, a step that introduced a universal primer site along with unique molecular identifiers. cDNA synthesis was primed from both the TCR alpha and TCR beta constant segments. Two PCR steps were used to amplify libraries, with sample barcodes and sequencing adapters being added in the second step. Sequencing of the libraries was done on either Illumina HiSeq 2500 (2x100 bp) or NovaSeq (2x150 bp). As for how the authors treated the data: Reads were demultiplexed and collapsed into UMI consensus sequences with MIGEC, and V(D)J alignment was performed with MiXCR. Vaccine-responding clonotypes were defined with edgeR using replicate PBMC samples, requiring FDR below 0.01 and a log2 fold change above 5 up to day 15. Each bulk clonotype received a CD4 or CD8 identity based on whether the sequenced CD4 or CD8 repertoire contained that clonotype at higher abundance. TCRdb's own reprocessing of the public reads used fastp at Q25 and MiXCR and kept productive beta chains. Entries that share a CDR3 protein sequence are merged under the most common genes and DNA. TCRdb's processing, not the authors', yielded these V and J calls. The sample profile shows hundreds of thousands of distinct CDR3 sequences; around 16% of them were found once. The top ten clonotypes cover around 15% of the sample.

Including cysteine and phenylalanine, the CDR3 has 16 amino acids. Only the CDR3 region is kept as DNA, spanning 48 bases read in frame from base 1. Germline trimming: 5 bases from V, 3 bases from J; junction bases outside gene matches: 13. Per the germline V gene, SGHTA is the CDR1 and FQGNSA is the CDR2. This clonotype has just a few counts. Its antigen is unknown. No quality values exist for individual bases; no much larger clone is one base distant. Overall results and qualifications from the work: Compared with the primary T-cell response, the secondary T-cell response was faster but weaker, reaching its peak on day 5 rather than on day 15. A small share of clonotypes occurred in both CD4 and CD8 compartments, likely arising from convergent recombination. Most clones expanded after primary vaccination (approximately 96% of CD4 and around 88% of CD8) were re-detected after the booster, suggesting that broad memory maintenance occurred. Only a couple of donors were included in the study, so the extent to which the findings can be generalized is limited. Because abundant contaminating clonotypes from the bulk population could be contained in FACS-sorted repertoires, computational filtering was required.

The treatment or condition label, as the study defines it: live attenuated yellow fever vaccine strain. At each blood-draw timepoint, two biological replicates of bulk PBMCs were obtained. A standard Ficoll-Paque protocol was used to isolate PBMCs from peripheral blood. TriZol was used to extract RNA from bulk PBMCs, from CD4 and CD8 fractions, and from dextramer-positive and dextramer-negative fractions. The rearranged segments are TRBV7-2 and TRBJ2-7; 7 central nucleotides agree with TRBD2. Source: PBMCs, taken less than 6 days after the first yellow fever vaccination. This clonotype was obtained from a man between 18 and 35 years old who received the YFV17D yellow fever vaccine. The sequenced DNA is TGTGCCAGCAGCGGACCTTCTGCCGGGGGGTTCTACGAGCAGTACTTC. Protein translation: CASSGPSAGGFYEQYF. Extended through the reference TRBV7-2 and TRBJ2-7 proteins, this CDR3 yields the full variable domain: GAGVSQSPSNKVTEKGKDVELRCDPISGHTALYWYRQSLGQGLEFLIYFQGNSAPDKSGLPSDRFSAERTGGSVSTLTIQRTQQEDSAVYLCASSGPSAGGFYEQYFGPGTRLTVT.